A selection of T cell receptor beta chains follows, all from one sample in a study of cytomegalovirus exposure and HLA in healthy donors. Repertoires were generated with immunoSEQ multiplex PCR, while TCRdb's copy carries only in-frame clones and drops some. The sample lists under 150,000 clones; more than 80% were seen once. Sample: PBMCs. These receptors all stem from a male donor in good health and CMV-seronegative. Both conserved end residues are part of each CDR3. Fields, in order: V gene, clone size, CDR3 length, J gene, D gene, CDR3 protein, CDR3 DNA. The D gene is left open where the match is weak. Not every row has a clone size; where given, it reads once, few, many or a size class.

TRBV4-1,NA,14,TRBJ1-2,TRBD1,CASRPTGVRYGYTF,TGCGCCAGCAGACCGACAGGGGTGAGATATGGCTACACCTTC
TRBV2,NA,15,TRBJ1-5,TRBD1,CASTYGPQGDQPQHF,TGTGCCAGCACATACGGTCCGCAGGGGGATCAGCCCCAGCATTTT
TRBV18,NA,16,TRBJ1-5,TRBD1,CASSPWTGANNQPQHF,TGTGCCAGCTCACCCTGGACAGGGGCCAATAATCAGCCCCAGCATTTT
TRBV11-3,NA,20,TRBJ2-6,TRBD2,CASSLGGERGKSSGANVLTF,TGTGCCAGCAGCTTGGGGGGGGAGCGGGGCAAGAGCTCTGGGGCCAACGTCCTGACTTTC
TRBV11-3,once,13,TRBJ2-5,NA,CASSRTDQETQYF,TGTGCCAGCAGTCGGACAGACCAAGAGACCCAGTACTTC
TRBV30,NA,12,TRBJ1-5,TRBD1,CAWDRDNQPQHF,TGTGCCTGGGACAGGGACAATCAGCCCCAGCATTTT
TRBV2,NA,16,TRBJ1-1,TRBD1,CASGRARNRGETEAFF,TGTGCCAGCGGAAGGGCCCGGAACAGGGGCGAAACTGAAGCTTTCTTT
TRBV6-4,NA,15,TRBJ2-6,NA,CASSEPGAGANVLTF,TGTGCCAGCAGTGAACCGGGAGCCGGGGCCAACGTCCTGACTTTC
TRBV9,NA,15,TRBJ1-4,NA,CASSVAPGPNEKLFF,TGTGCCAGCAGCGTAGCTCCGGGTCCCAATGAAAAACTGTTTTTT
TRBV7-9,NA,11,TRBJ2-5,NA,CASSRGETQYF,TGTGCCAGCAGCCGAGGCGAGACCCAGTACTTC
TRBV11-2,NA,14,TRBJ2-1,TRBD2,CASSSLAGVNEQFF,TGTGCCAGCAGCTCCCTAGCGGGGGTTAATGAGCAGTTCTTC
TRBV6-4,NA,11,TRBJ2-7,NA,CASSARYEQYF,TGTGCCAGCAGTGCCCGCTACGAGCAGTACTTC
TRBV2,NA,11,TRBJ1-4,NA,CASTRTGKLFF,TGTGCCAGCACCCGGACTGGAAAACTGTTTTTT
TRBV27,NA,15,TRBJ1-4,NA,CASSPAGLLREKLFF,TGTGCCAGCAGCCCGGCCGGGTTGTTGCGGGAAAAACTGTTTTTT
TRBV2,NA,12,TRBJ1-2,TRBD1,CASSQGARGYTF,TGTGCCAGCAGTCAGGGGGCTCGGGGCTACACCTTC
TRBV7-8,NA,15,TRBJ1-1,NA,CASSLVSVMNTEAFF,TGTGCCAGCAGCTTAGTCTCGGTAATGAACACTGAAGCTTTCTTT
TRBV2,NA,16,TRBJ1-1,TRBD1,CASCFPVSGGYTEAFF,TGTGCCAGCTGCTTCCCCGTCTCAGGGGGTTACACTGAAGCTTTCTTT
TRBV30,NA,14,TRBJ1-2,NA,CAWIQGGVTYGYTF,TGTGCCTGGATTCAAGGGGGGGTGACCTATGGCTACACCTTC
TRBV7-9,NA,16,TRBJ2-5,TRBD1,CSSSHRTGLTLEAQYF,TGTTCCAGCAGCCATCGGACAGGGTTGACTTTAGAAGCCCAGTACTTC
TRBV6-4,once,17,TRBJ2-6,NA,CASSETDIGSGANVLTF,TGTGCCAGCAGCGAGACAGACATCGGCTCTGGGGCCAACGTCCTGACTTTC
TRBV19,NA,15,TRBJ1-1,NA,CASSTRTAMNTEAFF,TGTGCCAGTAGTACAAGGACAGCCATGAACACTGAAGCTTTCTTT
TRBV9,NA,16,TRBJ2-7,TRBD2,CASSPRTSGGLYEQYF,TGTGCCAGCAGCCCCAGGACTAGCGGGGGGCTATACGAGCAGTACTTC
TRBV7-2,NA,12,TRBJ2-7,TRBD2,CASSMSRGVKYF,TGTGCCAGCAGCATGAGCCGGGGGGTGAAGTACTTC
TRBV2,NA,15,TRBJ2-2,NA,CASSEVAGATGELFF,TGTGCCAGCAGTGAAGTGGCAGGGGCCACCGGGGAGCTGTTTTTT
TRBV7-2,few,13,TRBJ2-2,NA,CASSSSVAGELFF,TGTGCCAGCAGCTCTAGTGTCGCCGGGGAGCTGTTTTTT
TRBV5-1,NA,13,TRBJ2-7,NA,CASSLSGPYEQYF,TGCGCCAGCAGCTTGAGCGGTCCCTACGAGCAGTACTTC
TRBV30,NA,11,TRBJ1-1,NA,CAWSVFNEAFF,TGTGCCTGGAGTGTATTCAATGAAGCTTTCTTT
TRBV11-2,NA,15,TRBJ2-3,TRBD2,CASSLLAGQTDTQYF,TGTGCCAGCAGCTTACTAGCGGGACAGACAGATACGCAGTATTTT
TRBV5-6,few,14,TRBJ1-4,TRBD1,CASTLGQGLEKLFF,TGTGCCAGCACCTTAGGACAGGGTTTAGAAAAACTGTTTTTT
TRBV10-2,NA,16,TRBJ2-2,NA,CASSKLVGSFPGELFF,TGCGCCAGTAGTAAGCTCGTTGGGAGCTTTCCCGGGGAGCTGTTTTTT
TRBV9,NA,22,TRBJ2-6,NA,CASSGSGTHTDSQLSGANVLTF,TGTGCCAGCAGCGGTTCGGGTACTCACACGGACAGCCAACTCTCTGGGGCCAACGTCCTGACTTTC
TRBV4-3,NA,14,TRBJ2-2,NA,CASSQDRLTGELFF,TGCGCCAGCAGCCAAGATCGTTTGACCGGGGAGCTGTTTTTT
TRBV6-6,NA,12,TRBJ2-1,NA,CASSRLGNEQFF,TGTGCCAGCAGTCGACTAGGCAATGAGCAGTTCTTC
TRBV27,NA,15,TRBJ1-2,NA,CASSFKEGRGYGYTF,TGTGCCAGCAGTTTTAAGGAGGGGCGAGGGTATGGCTACACCTTC
TRBV19,few,14,TRBJ1-1,TRBD1,CASSGQGVETEAFF,TGTGCCAGTAGCGGACAGGGGGTCGAGACTGAAGCTTTCTTT
TRBV6-6,NA,14,TRBJ1-1,NA,CASTPGVGRPEAFF,TGTGCCAGCACCCCGGGGGTCGGACGGCCTGAAGCTTTCTTT
TRBV27,once,15,TRBJ2-3,TRBD1,CASRPGQEPTDTQYF,TGTGCCAGCAGGCCGGGACAGGAGCCCACAGATACGCAGTATTTT
TRBV5-1,NA,14,TRBJ1-1,NA,CASSLEGWNTEAFF,TGCGCCAGCAGCTTGGAGGGGTGGAACACTGAAGCTTTCTTT
TRBV6-1,few,12,TRBJ1-1,NA,CASNQVNTEAFF,TGTGCCAGCAACCAGGTGAACACTGAAGCTTTCTTT
TRBV7-8,NA,16,TRBJ1-1,TRBD1,CASSLRWNRGDTEAFF,TGTGCCAGCAGCTTAAGGTGGAACAGGGGGGACACTGAAGCTTTCTTT
TRBV2,NA,14,TRBJ1-5,NA,CASSSTTSTGPQHF,TGTGCCAGCAGTTCCACTACAAGCACAGGGCCCCAGCATTTT
TRBV7-2,NA,13,TRBJ2-7,NA,CASSLWGAYEQYF,TGTGCCAGCAGCTTATGGGGGGCCTACGAGCAGTACTTC
TRBV7-9,NA,17,TRBJ2-1,TRBD2,CASSWNLLAGKGNEQFF,TGTGCCAGCAGCTGGAACCTACTAGCGGGAAAGGGTAATGAGCAGTTCTTC